The 23 T cell receptor beta chains below come from one sample, sequenced in a study of post-analysis software for immune sequencing data. These TCRs are of unknown antigen specificity. Included in the TCR beta cDNA libraries were unique molecular identifiers. TCRdb re-called the PCR reads with MiXCR, one entry per CDR3 protein. The repertoire has about 200,000 distinct CDR3 sequences, approximately 29% of them found once; the top ten carry roughly 3.5%. Study results and limitations: Included in a set of about 5 TRBV segments more frequent in patients than controls were TRBV5-6, TRBV5-1 and TRBV20-1.

The sequenced material came from blood. The source of these receptors is a girl aged 2 to 17 with multiple sclerosis.

This clonotype has a handful of counts. The chain employs TRBV4-1 and TRBJ2-7, with D possibly being TRBD2 (5 bases). Trimming shortened V by 1 base and J by 1 base, and 11 bases separated the two germline ends. CDR1 and CDR2 from the germline V gene are MGHRA and YSYEKL. The CDR3 runs to 15 residues. The DNA for the CDR3 is TGCGCCAGCAGCCAAGGCCCCAGCGGATCCTACGAGCAGTACTTC. Translated, it gives CASSQGPSGSYEQYF.

This clonotype was seen a handful of times. This may come from a read error, since a much larger clone is one base off. The V call is TRBV29-1, the J call TRBJ2-5; TRBD1 aligns across 9 bases. The V gene end was trimmed by 7 bases and the J gene end by 11 bases; junction bases not matched to a gene: 17. Germline-derived CDR1 and CDR2 are SQVTM and ANQGSEA. This CDR3 is built from 14 residues. The DNA of the CDR3 is TGCAGCGCCCAGGGACAGGGTCTTACCTACGGGCAGTACTTC. It codes for CSAQGQGLTYGQYF.

This clonotype was counted ten times or more. The chain combines TRBV6-2 or TRBV6-3 with TRBJ2-1; D assignment may be TRBD1 or TRBD2 (5 bases each). V was clipped by 6 bases and J by 2 bases, with 5 bases between them. Germline loops: CDR1 MNHEY, CDR2 SVGEGT. CDR3 size: 12 residues. CDR3: CASRGPYNEQFF. The CDR3 region has the DNA TGTGCCAGCAGGGGACCCTACAATGAGCAGTTCTTC.

The chain recombines TRBV28 with TRBJ2-5, with a possible D match to TRBD2 (5 bases). The CDR3 covers 15 residues. Germline CDR1 MDHEN, CDR2 SYDVKM. V was cut by 7 bases and J by 6 bases, with 21 bases left in between. Written as DNA, the CDR3 is TGTGCCAGCACCTCAAATCCCCGGGGAGTTAAGACCCAGTACTTC. Its protein is CASTSNPRGVKTQYF.

This clonotype was recorded at least ten times. This chain uses TRBV5-1 with TRBJ1-2, with 8 positions matching TRBD1. The germline CDR1 and CDR2 sequences are SGHRS and YFSETQ. The CDR3 extends over 16 amino acids. Unmatched junction bases numbered 15, after V lost 4 bases and J lost 7 bases. The CDR3 DNA reads TGCGCCAGCAGCCCTACAAGCGGGACAGGAAGGGGTGGCTACACCTTC. This encodes CASSPTSGTGRGGYTF.

The rearrangement links TRBV4-1 to TRBJ2-7, with TRBD2 identical over 14 bases. CDR3 length: 15 amino acids. With V trimmed by 1 base and J by 8 bases, 4 bases remained unmatched. Per the germline V gene, CDR1 is MGHRA and CDR2 is YSYEKL. CDR3 in DNA: TGCGCCAGCAGCCAAGGCGGACTAGCGGGGGGCCAGCAGTACTTC. Its translation is CASSQGGLAGGQQYF.

The sample holds many counts of this clonotype. V and J are TRBV7-2 and TRBJ2-7, with D perhaps TRBD1 (5 bases). The length of the CDR3 is 14 residues. Germline loops: CDR1 SGHTA, CDR2 FQGNSA. Trimming removed 4 bases from V and 3 bases from J, with 13 bases in between. The CDR3: CASSSLTEGYEQYF. The DNA of the CDR3 is TGTGCCAGCAGCTCGTTGACAGAAGGCTACGAGCAGTACTTC.

The rearrangement joins TRBV5-1 to TRBJ1-1, with 9 positions matching TRBD1. The germline V gene has CDR1 SGHRS and CDR2 YFSETQ. This CDR3 is 17 amino acids long. V was pared by 3 bases and J by 3 bases, with 12 bases of the junction left unmatched. The CDR3 sequence: CASSYRPIRDRDTEAFF. The CDR3 DNA reads as TGCGCCAGCAGCTACCGTCCAATCCGGGACAGGGACACTGAAGCTTTCTTT.

This clonotype has just one count. Being one base from a much bigger clone, this may be a read error. This chain joins TRBV7-2 and TRBJ2-7; possibly TRBD2 for D (5 bases). Trimming removed 3 bases at V and 5 bases at J, with 8 bases between. Germline V gene data show CDR1 as SGHTA and CDR2 as FQGNSA. CDR3 size: 12 residues. The CDR3 sequence is CASSFEGHEQYF. CDR3 DNA: TGTGCCAGCAGCTTTGAGGGTCACGAGCAGTACTTC.

This clonotype appeared a single time. The chain couples TRBV7-7 to TRBJ2-7; 7 nucleotides agree with TRBD1. CDR1 is SSHAT and CDR2 is FNYEAQ in the germline V gene (reference sequence). There are 16 residues in the CDR3. The ends lost 1 base at V and 9 bases at J; junction bases unmatched: 15. CDR3 in amino acids: CASSLGGGAGSAGQYF. The CDR3 DNA follows: TGTGCCAGCAGCTTAGGAGGGGGCGCTGGGTCGGCCGGGCAGTACTTC. Full variable domain (missing parts from reference TRBV7-7 and TRBJ2-7): GAGVSQSPRYKVTKRGQDVTLRCDPISSHATLYWYQQALGQGPEFLTYFNYEAQPDKSGLPSDRFSAERPEGSISTLTIQRTEQRDSAMYRCASSLGGGAGSAGQYFGPGTRLTVT.

Regarding this clonotype: A clone one base away is much larger, so this may be a read error. The CDR3 here is CSASPSSRGPSNEQYF. CDR3 in DNA: TGCAGTGCTAGTCCCTCTTCTCGGGGGCCGTCCAATGAGCAGTACTTC. The chain carries TRBV20-1 and TRBJ2-7; D may match TRBD1 or TRBD2 (6 bases each). Per the germline V gene, CDR1 is DFQATT and CDR2 is SNEGSKA (reference sequence). The V end lost 3 bases, the J end lost 7 bases, and 25 bases lay between the germline ends. This CDR3 is built from 16 residues.

This rearrangement joins TRBV20-1 to TRBJ2-3; 11 nucleotides match TRBD2. This CDR3 contains 14 residues. The germline V gene encodes CDR1 DFQATT and CDR2 SNEGSKA (reference sequence). V lost 6 bases, J lost 5 bases, and 7 bases stayed unmatched. The CDR3: CSAPGTSGRDTQYF. CDR3 coding DNA: TGCAGTGCGCCCGGGACTAGCGGACGAGATACGCAGTATTTT.

The J gene is TRBJ1-4, the V gene TRBV5-1; unclear D gene. CDR3 length equals 18 residues. Trimming left V 0 bases short and J 0 bases short, with 15 bases between. Germline CDR1 and CDR2: SGHRS and YFSETQ. Here the CDR3 DNA reads TGCGCCAGCAGCTTGGCCCAGATTGCGGATCCAACTAATGAAAAACTGTTTTTT. It yields the protein CASSLAQIADPTNEKLFF. The full variable domain, with the rest looked up from reference TRBV5-1 and TRBJ1-4, is KAGVTQTPRYLIKTRGQQVTLSCSPISGHRSVSWYQQTPGQGLQFLFEYFSETQRNKGNFPGRFSGRQFSNSRSEMNVSTLELGDSALYLCASSLAQIADPTNEKLFFGSGTQLSVL.

This clonotype has at least ten counts. The V gene is TRBV3-1, the J gene TRBJ2-1, with D possibly being TRBD2 (5 bases). The germline V and J ends were trimmed by 6 bases and 10 bases, with 19 bases remaining between them. Germline CDR1 is LGHDT and CDR2 is YNNKEL (reference sequence). The CDR3 totals 14 residues. In DNA form, the CDR3 reads TGTGCCAGCAGTCCCGAGGGTGGCTTACGGGAGCAGTTCTTC. This sequence encodes CASSPEGGLREQFF.

This clonotype has just a few counts. V usage is TRBV12-3 or TRBV12-4 and J usage is TRBJ1-1; no definite D call. Trimming took off 3 bases at V and 2 bases at J, with 10 bases between the two ends. There are 14 residues in the CDR3. CDR3 protein: CASSFQHPNTEAFF. DNA for the CDR3: TGTGCCAGCAGTTTCCAACACCCAAACACTGAAGCTTTCTTT.

This chain links TRBV20-1 with TRBJ2-5, with a weak D call TRBD2 (6 bases). CDR3 length equals 14 residues. The ends were cut back, 0 bases at V and 4 bases at J, with 12 bases in the middle. Looked up from germline, CDR1 is DFQATT and CDR2 is SNEGSKA (reference sequence). The CDR3 nucleotides read TGCAGTGCTAGAGATCGGGTCGGGGGAGAGACCCAGTACTTC. Translating it yields CSARDRVGGETQYF.

Many counts were recorded for this clonotype. The chain uses TRBV5-1 and TRBJ2-7; 7 bases align to TRBD1. The CDR3 is 14 amino acids. CDR1 is SGHRS, CDR2 YFSETQ, per germline. The junction had 6 bases not matched to a gene; V was cut back by 3 bases and J by 3 bases. The CDR3 loop is CASSSRQGGYEQYF. DNA of the CDR3: TGCGCCAGCAGCTCCCGACAGGGTGGCTACGAGCAGTACTTC. Full variable domain (rest looked up from reference TRBV5-1 and TRBJ2-7): KAGVTQTPRYLIKTRGQQVTLSCSPISGHRSVSWYQQTPGQGLQFLFEYFSETQRNKGNFPGRFSGRQFSNSRSEMNVSTLELGDSALYLCASSSRQGGYEQYFGPGTRLTVT.

CDR3 amino acids: CSAGTGLSEKLFF. The CDR3 DNA is TGCAGTGCTGGAACAGGGCTAAGTGAAAAACTGTTTTTT. The chain carries TRBV20-1 and TRBJ1-4; a weak D match, TRBD1 (6 bases). This CDR3 region has 13 residues. Germline-derived CDR1 and CDR2 are DFQATT and SNEGSKA (reference sequence). V lost 5 bases, J lost 7 bases, and 14 bases lay in between.

In this sample, this clonotype turned up a few times. The rearrangement uses TRBV28 and TRBJ1-5, with D unclear. Germline loops: CDR1 MDHEN, CDR2 SYDVKM. This CDR3 comprises 14 residues. The ends were cut back, 3 bases at V and 4 bases at J, with 10 bases in the middle. This chain's CDR3 is CASSLVQLNQPQHF. CDR3 nucleotide sequence: TGTGCCAGCAGTTTGGTACAGCTGAATCAGCCCCAGCATTTT.

This clonotype was seen a few times. The chain carries TRBV5-1 and TRBJ2-1, with TRBD2 identical over 11 bases. Germline loops: CDR1 SGHRS, CDR2 YFSETQ. V gave up 4 bases and J gave up 10 bases; unmatched junction bases: 16. The CDR3 totals 17 residues. CDR3 region: CASSTGGPGLAGREQFF. DNA of the CDR3: TGCGCCAGCAGCACCGGGGGTCCCGGACTAGCGGGTCGGGAGCAGTTCTTC.

This clonotype was counted only a few times. The rearrangement links TRBV20-1 to TRBJ1-3, with D unclear. Looked up from germline, CDR1 is DFQATT and CDR2 is SNEGSKA (reference sequence). This CDR3 spans 15 amino acids. The V end was cut by 3 bases, the J end by 0 bases, with 12 bases between. CDR3 region: CSARITSYSGNTIYF. In DNA form, the CDR3 reads TGCAGTGCTAGGATTACATCTTACTCTGGAAACACCATATATTTT.

This clonotype was seen only a few times. This rearrangement joins TRBV7-9 to TRBJ1-1; D unclear. The CDR3 runs to 14 residues. Trimming took off 0 bases at V and 7 bases at J, with 12 bases between the two ends. Looked up from germline, CDR1 is SEHNR and CDR2 is FQNEAQ (reference sequence). The DNA of the CDR3 is TGTGCCAGCAGCTTAGCGGCGAGAAACGGTGAAGCTTTCTTT. Its translation: CASSLAARNGEAFF.

J is TRBJ2-7 and V is TRBV5-1; D gene uncertain. The CDR3 totals 15 residues. Looked up from germline, CDR1 is SGHRS and CDR2 is YFSETQ. Trimming stripped 1 base from V and 3 bases from J, with 14 bases between. CDR3: CASSLQESYGYEQYF. The CDR3 DNA reads TGCGCCAGCAGCTTGCAGGAGAGCTATGGCTACGAGCAGTACTTC.